This T cell receptor (beta chain) was obtained from a study of immune characterization of retroperitoneal liposarcoma. TCRdb re-called the PCR reads with MiXCR, one entry per CDR3 protein. Of some 10,000 distinct CDR3 sequences in the sample, about 29% are singletons; the top ten hold about 7.8%. This CDR3 is 14 amino acids long. The V gene's germline CDR1 is MNHNY and CDR2 SVGAGI (reference sequence). V shed 2 bases and J shed 3 bases, with 9 bases lying between them. Sequences were obtained from tumor tissue. The rearrangement uses TRBV6-6 and TRBJ2-3; no definite D call. This receptor was taken from a male donor with retroperitoneal liposarcoma. The CDR3 loop reads CASSYAADTDTQYF. CDR3 DNA sequence: TGTGCCAGCAGTTACGCGGCTGATACAGATACGCAGTATTTT.